The 6 T cell receptor beta chains reported below all come from one sample, sequenced in a study of T cell changes during pregnancy in multiple sclerosis. Produced via immunoSEQ multiplex PCR; TCRdb's table is partial and in-frame only. The repertoire has 60,000 or so clones, around 91% of them found once; the top ten carry more than 2%. This material consisted of peripheral blood, taken in the second trimester of pregnancy. All receptors derive from a female donor in good health, enrolled as a control in a pregnancy study.

The chain recombines TRBV29-1 with TRBJ1-1; 8 bases map to TRBD1. V lost 6 bases to trimming and J lost 0 bases; unmatched junction nucleotides: 6. Germline CDR1 and CDR2: SQVTM and ANQGSEA. The CDR3 covers 14 residues. The chain's CDR3 is CSVARTGMNTEAFF. The CDR3 coding sequence is TGCAGCGTCGCTCGGACAGGGATGAACACTGAAGCTTTCTTT.

The chain recombines TRBV5-1 with TRBJ2-7; 7 bases are a match to TRBD1. CDR1 and CDR2 (germline): SGHRS, YFSETQ. The CDR3 loop spans 14 amino acids. The junction had 6 bases not matched to a gene; V was cut back by 4 bases and J by 2 bases. The CDR3 DNA reads as TGCGCCAGCAGCAACCGGGACAGCCCCTACGAGCAGTACTTC. It specifies CASSNRDSPYEQYF.

The chain links TRBV7-9 to TRBJ2-5, with a possible D match to TRBD1 (5 bases). V was shortened by 8 bases and J by 2 bases, with 12 bases between the two germline ends. CDR3 length: 13 amino acids. Germline CDR1 SEHNR, CDR2 FQNEAQ (reference sequence). DNA for the CDR3: TGTGCCAGCGCGACAGCGAGTCAAGAGACCCAGTACTTC. Its protein is CASATASQETQYF.

The chain joins TRBV4-2 to TRBJ1-4, with unresolved D. Trimming took 1 base from V and 8 from J, leaving 11 bases between them. The CDR3 spans 14 residues. From germline, CDR1 is LGHNA and CDR2 YNFKEQ. The CDR3 protein is CASSQAGVEEKLFF. The CDR3 region has the DNA TGTGCCAGCAGCCAAGCGGGTGTGGAGGAAAAACTGTTTTTT.

This sequence joins TRBV9 and TRBJ1-6, with D possibly being TRBD1 (6 bases). The CDR3 totals 16 residues. V lost 3 bases to trimming and J lost 3 bases, with 13 bases between them. Germline values: CDR1 SGDLS, CDR2 YYNGEE. The CDR3 DNA sequence: TGTGCCAGCAGCGGAGCCACGACAGGCTATAATTCACCCCTCCACTTT. This codes for CASSGATTGYNSPLHF.

The chain carries TRBV6-5 and TRBJ2-7, with 7 bases aligning to TRBD1. Looked up from germline, CDR1 is MNHEY and CDR2 is SVGAGI. V shed 0 bases and J 3 bases; nucleotides not matched to a gene: 2. The CDR3 loop spans 14 amino acids. The CDR3 is CASSYSGTDYEQYF. CDR3 DNA: TGTGCCAGCAGTTACTCGGGGACAGACTACGAGCAGTACTTC.